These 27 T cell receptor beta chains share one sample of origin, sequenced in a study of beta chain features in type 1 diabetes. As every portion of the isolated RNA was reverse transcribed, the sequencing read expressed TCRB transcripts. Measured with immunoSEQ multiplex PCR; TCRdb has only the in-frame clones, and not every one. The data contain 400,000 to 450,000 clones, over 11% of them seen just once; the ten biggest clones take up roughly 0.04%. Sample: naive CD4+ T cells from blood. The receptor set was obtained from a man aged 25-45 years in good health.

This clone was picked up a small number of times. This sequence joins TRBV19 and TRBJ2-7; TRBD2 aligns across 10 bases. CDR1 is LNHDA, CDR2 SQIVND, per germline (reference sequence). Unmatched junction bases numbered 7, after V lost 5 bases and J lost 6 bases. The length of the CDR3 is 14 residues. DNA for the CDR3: TGTGCCAGTAGTCCTCTAGCGGGAGAGATCGAGCAGTACGTC. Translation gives CASSPLAGEIEQYV.

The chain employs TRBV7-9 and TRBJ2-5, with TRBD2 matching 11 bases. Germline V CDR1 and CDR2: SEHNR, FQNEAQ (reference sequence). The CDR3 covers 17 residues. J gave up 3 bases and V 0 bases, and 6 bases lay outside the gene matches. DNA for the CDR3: TGTGCCAGCAGCTTAGCACTGGGACTAGCGGATAAAGAGACCCAGTACTTC. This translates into CASSLALGLADKETQYF.

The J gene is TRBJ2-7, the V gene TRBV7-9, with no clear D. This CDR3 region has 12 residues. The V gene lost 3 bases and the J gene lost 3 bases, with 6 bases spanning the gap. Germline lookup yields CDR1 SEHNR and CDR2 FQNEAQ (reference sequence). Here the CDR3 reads CASSFGFYEQYF. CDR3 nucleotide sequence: TGTGCCAGCAGCTTTGGGTTCTACGAGCAGTACTTC.

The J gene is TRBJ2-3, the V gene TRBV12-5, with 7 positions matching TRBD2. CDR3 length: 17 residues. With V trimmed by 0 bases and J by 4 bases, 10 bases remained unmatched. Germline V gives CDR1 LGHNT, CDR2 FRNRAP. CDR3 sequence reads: CASGLVLAGEAPDTQYF. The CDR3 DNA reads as TGTGCTAGTGGTTTGGTACTGGCGGGAGAAGCCCCAGATACGCAGTATTTT.

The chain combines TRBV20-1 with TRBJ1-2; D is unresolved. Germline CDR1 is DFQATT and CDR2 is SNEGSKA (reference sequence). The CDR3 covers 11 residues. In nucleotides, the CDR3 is TGCAGCTGTAACCGAGACTATGGCTACACCTTC. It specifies CSCNRDYGYTF.

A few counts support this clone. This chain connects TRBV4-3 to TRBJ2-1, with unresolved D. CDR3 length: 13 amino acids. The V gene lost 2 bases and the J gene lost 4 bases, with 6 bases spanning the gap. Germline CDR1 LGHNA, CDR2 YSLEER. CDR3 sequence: CASSQFGYNEQFF. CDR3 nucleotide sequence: TGCGCCAGCAGCCAATTTGGGTACAATGAGCAGTTCTTC.

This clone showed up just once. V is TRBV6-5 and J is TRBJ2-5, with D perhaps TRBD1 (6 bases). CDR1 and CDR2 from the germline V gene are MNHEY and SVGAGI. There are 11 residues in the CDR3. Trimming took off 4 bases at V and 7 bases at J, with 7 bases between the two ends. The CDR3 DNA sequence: TGTGCCAGCAGTTTCAGGGGGACCCAGTACTTC. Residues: CASSFRGTQYF.

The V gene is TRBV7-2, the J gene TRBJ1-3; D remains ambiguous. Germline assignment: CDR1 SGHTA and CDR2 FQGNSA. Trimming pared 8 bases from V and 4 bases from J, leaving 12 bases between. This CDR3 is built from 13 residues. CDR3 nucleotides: TGTGCCAGCGGCTGGTTAGAGGGAAACACCATATATTTT. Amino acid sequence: CASGWLEGNTIYF.

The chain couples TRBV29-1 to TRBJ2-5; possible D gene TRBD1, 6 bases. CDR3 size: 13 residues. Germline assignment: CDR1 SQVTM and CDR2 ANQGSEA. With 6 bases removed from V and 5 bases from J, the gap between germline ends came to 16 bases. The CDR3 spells CSVGSGTKETQYF. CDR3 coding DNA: TGCAGCGTGGGGTCCGGGACAAAGGAGACCCAGTACTTC. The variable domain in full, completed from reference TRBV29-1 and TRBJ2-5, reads SAVISQKPSRDICQRGTSLTIQCQVDSQVTMMFWYRQQPGQSLTLIATANQGSEATYESGFVIDKFPISRPNLTFSTLTVSNMSPEDSSIYLCSVGSGTKETQYFGPGTRLLVL.

CDR3 in amino acids: CASSPEGEQFF. As DNA, the CDR3 is TGTGCCAGCAGCCCTGAAGGTGAGCAGTTCTTC. The genes are TRBV28 and TRBJ2-1; unclear D gene. V was cut by 6 bases and J by 9 bases, with 9 bases left in between. CDR1 and CDR2 from the germline V gene are MDHEN and SYDVKM. CDR3 size: 11 residues. Variable domain in full (rest from reference TRBV28 and TRBJ2-1): DVKVTQSSRYLVKRTGEKVFLECVQDMDHENMFWYRQDPGLGLRLIYFSYDVKMKEKGDIPEGYSVSREKKERFSLILESASTNQTSMYLCASSPEGEQFFGPGTRLTVL.

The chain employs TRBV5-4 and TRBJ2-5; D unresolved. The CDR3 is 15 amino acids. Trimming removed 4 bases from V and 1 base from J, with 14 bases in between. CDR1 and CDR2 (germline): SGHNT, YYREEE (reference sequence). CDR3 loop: CASSPAGAPQETQYF. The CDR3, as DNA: TGTGCCAGCAGCCCGGCAGGCGCACCCCAAGAGACCCAGTACTTC.

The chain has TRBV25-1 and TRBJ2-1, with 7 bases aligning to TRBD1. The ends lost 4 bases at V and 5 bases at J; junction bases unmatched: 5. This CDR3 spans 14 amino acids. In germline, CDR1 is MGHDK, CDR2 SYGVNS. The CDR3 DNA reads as TGTGCCAGCAGTGCCCCCGGACAGGACAATGAGCAGTTCTTC. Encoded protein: CASSAPGQDNEQFF. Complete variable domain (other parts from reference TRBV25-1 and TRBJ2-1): EADIYQTPRYLVIGTGKKITLECSQTMGHDKMYWYQQDPGMELHLIHYSYGVNSTEKGDLSSESTVSRIRTEHFPLTLESARPSHTSQYLCASSAPGQDNEQFFGPGTRLTVL.

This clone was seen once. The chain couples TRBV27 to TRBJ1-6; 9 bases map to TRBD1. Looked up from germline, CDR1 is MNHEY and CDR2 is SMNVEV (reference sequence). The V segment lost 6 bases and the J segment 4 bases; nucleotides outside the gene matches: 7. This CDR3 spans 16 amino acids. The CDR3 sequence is CASSTPGQGYNSPLHF. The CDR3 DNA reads TGTGCCAGCAGCACTCCCGGACAGGGGTATAATTCACCCCTCCACTTT.

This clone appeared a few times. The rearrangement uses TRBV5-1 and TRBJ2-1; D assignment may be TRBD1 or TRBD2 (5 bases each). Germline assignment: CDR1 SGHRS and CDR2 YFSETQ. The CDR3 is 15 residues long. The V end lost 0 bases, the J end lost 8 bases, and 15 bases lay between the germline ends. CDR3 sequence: CASSLAGGTVDEQFF. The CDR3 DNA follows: TGCGCCAGCAGCTTGGCTGGGGGAACGGTAGATGAGCAGTTCTTC.

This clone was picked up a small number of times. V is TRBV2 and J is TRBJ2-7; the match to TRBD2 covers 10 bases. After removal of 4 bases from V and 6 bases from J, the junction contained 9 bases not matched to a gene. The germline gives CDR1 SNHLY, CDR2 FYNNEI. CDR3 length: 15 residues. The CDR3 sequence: CASSAISGRLGEQYV. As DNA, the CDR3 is TGTGCCAGCAGTGCGATTAGCGGGAGGCTCGGCGAGCAGTACGTC.

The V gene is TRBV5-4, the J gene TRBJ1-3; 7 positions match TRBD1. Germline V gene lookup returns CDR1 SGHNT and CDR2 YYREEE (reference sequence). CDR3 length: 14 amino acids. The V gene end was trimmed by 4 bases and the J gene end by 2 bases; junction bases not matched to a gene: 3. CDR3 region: CASSQQGPGNTIYF. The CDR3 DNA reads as TGTGCCAGCAGCCAACAGGGGCCTGGAAACACCATATATTTT.

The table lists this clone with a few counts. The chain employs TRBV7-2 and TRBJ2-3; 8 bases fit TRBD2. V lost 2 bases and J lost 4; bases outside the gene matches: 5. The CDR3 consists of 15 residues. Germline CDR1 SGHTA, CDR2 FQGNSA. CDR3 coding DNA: TGTGCCAGCAGCTTAAAAGCGGGAGCTGCAGATACGCAGTATTTT. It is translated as CASSLKAGAADTQYF.

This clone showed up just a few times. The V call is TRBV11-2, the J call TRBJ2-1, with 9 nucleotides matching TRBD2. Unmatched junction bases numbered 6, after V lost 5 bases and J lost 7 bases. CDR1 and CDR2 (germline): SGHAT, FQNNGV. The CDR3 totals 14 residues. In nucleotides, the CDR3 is TGTGCCAGCAGCCCCCAAAGCGGGGGGAATGAGCAGTTCTTC. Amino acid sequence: CASSPQSGGNEQFF.

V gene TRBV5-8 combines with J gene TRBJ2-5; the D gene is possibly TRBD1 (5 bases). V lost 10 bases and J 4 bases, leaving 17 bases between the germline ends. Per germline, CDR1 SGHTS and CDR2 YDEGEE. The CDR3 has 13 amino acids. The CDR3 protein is CASRRQTPETQYF. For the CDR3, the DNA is TGTGCCTCGCGGAGACAGACACCAGAGACCCAGTACTTC.

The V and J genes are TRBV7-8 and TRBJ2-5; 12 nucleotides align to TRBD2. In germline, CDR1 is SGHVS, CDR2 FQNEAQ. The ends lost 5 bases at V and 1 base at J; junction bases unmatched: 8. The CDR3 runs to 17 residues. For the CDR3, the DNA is TGTGCCAGCAGCATCCTAGCGGGAGGGCTCGTCCAAGAGACCCAGTACTTC. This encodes CASSILAGGLVQETQYF.

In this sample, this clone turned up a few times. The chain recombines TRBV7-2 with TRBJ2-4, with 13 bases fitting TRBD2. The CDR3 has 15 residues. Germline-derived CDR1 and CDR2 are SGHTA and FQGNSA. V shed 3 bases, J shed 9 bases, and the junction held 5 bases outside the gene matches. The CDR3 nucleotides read TGTGCCAGCAGCTTGTCGACTAGCGGGGGGCTCATTCAGTACTTC. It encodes CASSLSTSGGLIQYF.

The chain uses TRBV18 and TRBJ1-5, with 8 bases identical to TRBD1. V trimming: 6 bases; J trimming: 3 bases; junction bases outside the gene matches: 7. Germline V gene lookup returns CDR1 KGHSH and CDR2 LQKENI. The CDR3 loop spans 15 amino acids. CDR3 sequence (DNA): TGTGCCAGCTCCCCCGGGACAGGAGTCAATCAGCCCCAGCATTTT. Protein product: CASSPGTGVNQPQHF.

The CDR3 region has the DNA TGTGCCAGCAGCCGAAGACTAGCGACGAAAGATACGCAGTATTTT. Translated: CASSRRLATKDTQYF. The rearrangement joins TRBV2 to TRBJ2-3; 8 positions agree with TRBD2. The germline V gene encodes CDR1 SNHLY and CDR2 FYNNEI. The trim removed 6 bases at V and 5 bases at J, leaving 10 bases unmatched. The CDR3 is 15 amino acids.

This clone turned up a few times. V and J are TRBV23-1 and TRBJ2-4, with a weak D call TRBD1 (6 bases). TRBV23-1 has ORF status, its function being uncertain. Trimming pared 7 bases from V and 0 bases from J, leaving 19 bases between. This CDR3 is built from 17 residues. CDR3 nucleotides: TGCGCCAGCAATCCAGGACAGCACCCACTAGCCAAAAACATTCAGTACTTC. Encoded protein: CASNPGQHPLAKNIQYF.

CDR3 DNA: TGTGCCAGCACCCATAGTGCTAGCACAGATACGCAGTATTTT. This gives the protein CASTHSASTDTQYF. The chain links TRBV11-3 to TRBJ2-3, with unresolved D. Germline V CDR1 and CDR2: SGHNT, YENEEA. The CDR3 sequence is 14 residues long. Trimming took 7 bases from V and 0 from J, leaving 11 bases between them. Full variable domain (remainder filled in from reference TRBV11-3 and TRBJ2-3): EAGVVQSPRYKIIEKKQPVAFWCNPISGHNTLYWYLQNLGQGPELLIRYENEEAVDDSQLPKDRFSAERLKGVDSTLKIQPAELGDSAVYLCASTHSASTDTQYFGPGTRLTVL.

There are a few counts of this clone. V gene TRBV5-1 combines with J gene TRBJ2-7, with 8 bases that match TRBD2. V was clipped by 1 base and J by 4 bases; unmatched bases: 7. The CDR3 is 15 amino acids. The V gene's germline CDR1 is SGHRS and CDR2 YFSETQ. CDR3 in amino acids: CASSLRREASYEQYV. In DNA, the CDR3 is TGCGCCAGCAGCTTGAGGCGGGAGGCCTCGTACGAGCAGTACGTC.

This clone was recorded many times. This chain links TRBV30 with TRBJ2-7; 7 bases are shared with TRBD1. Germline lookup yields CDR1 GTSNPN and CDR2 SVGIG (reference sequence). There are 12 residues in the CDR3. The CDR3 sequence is CAWSGRQGGLHV. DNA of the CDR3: TGTGCCTGGAGCGGACGACAGGGCGGCCTGCACGTC.